These 5 T cell receptor beta chains were sequenced from one sample in a study of cytomegalovirus exposure and HLA in healthy donors. Libraries were prepared by immunoSEQ multiplex PCR; TCRdb keeps only in-frame clonotypes and omits some of them. The sample includes under 300,000 clones, 80% to 90% seen only once; the top ten take less than 1.2%. Sequenced sample: PBMCs. The receptors derive from a woman aged 18-29 years in good health and CMV-seronegative.

This chain connects TRBV2 to TRBJ2-7; D possibly corresponds to TRBD2 (6 bases). Trimming cost V 4 bases and J 4 bases, with 14 bases left between them. The V gene's germline CDR1 is SNHLY and CDR2 FYNNEI. This CDR3 is built from 14 residues. CDR3 sequence: CASSGGGVWYEQYF. In DNA form, the CDR3 reads TGTGCCAGCAGTGGTGGAGGGGTTTGGTACGAGCAGTACTTC.

This clone was found once. This chain uses TRBV4-3 with TRBJ2-7; 7 bases fit TRBD2. The CDR3 length is 16 residues. Germline V gene data show CDR1 as LGHNA and CDR2 as YSLEER. V trimming: 0 bases; J trimming: 0 bases; junction bases outside the gene matches: 5. Here the CDR3 reads CASSQDAGGSSYEQYF. In nucleotides, the CDR3 is TGCGCCAGCAGCCAAGACGCCGGGGGGAGCTCCTACGAGCAGTACTTC.

CDR3 protein: CASSQGPPGANVLTF. CDR3 coding DNA: TGTGCCAGCAGCCAAGGTCCCCCGGGGGCCAACGTCCTGACTTTC. The chain has TRBV4-2 and TRBJ2-6, with D hard to call. Germline CDR1 and CDR2: LGHNA and YNFKEQ. V lost 1 base and J 4 bases, leaving 8 bases between the germline ends. This CDR3 contains 15 residues.

The rearrangement joins TRBV7-2 to TRBJ2-7; TRBD2 matches 11 bases. The CDR3 is 16 amino acids. The germline CDR1 and CDR2 sequences are SGHTA and FQGNSA. Losses at the gene ends were 5 bases for V and 0 bases for J; bases not matched to a gene: 6. This CDR3 reads CASSARLAGSSYEQYF. The CDR3 DNA is TGTGCCAGCAGCGCGAGACTAGCGGGAAGCTCCTACGAGCAGTACTTC.

The rearrangement uses TRBV11-2 and TRBJ2-7, with 10 bases aligning to TRBD2. This CDR3 has 16 residues. After removal of 0 bases from V and 2 bases from J, the junction contained 4 bases not matched to a gene. CDR1 and CDR2 from the germline V gene are SGHAT and FQNNGV. The CDR3 DNA reads as TGTGCCAGCAGCTTAGATCAAGGGACTAGCGCCTACGAGCAGTACTTC. It translates to CASSLDQGTSAYEQYF.